This T cell receptor (beta chain) was identified during a study of T-cell reconstitution after alpha-beta-depleted transplantation in children. The TCRbeta library incorporated unique molecular identifiers. MiXCR, run by TCRdb on the PCR reads, gives a single entry per CDR3 protein. The table includes 200,000 to 300,000 distinct CDR3 sequences, about 12% detected once. Germline V gene lookup returns CDR1 MGHRA and CDR2 YSYEKL. CDR3 length equals 14 residues. V shed 1 base and J shed 4 bases, with 11 bases lying between them. This clonotype was found many times. This chain uses TRBV4-1 with TRBJ2-7; D perhaps matches TRBD1 (5 bases). The material sequenced was PBMCs from the stem cell graft donor, taken from the stem cell graft. This TCR was recovered from a human donor who donated a stem cell graft to a child with acute lymphoblastic leukemia. CDR3 in DNA: TGCGCCAGCAGCCAAGTAGCTCAGGGTTACGAGCAGTACTTC. It codes for CASSQVAQGYEQYF.